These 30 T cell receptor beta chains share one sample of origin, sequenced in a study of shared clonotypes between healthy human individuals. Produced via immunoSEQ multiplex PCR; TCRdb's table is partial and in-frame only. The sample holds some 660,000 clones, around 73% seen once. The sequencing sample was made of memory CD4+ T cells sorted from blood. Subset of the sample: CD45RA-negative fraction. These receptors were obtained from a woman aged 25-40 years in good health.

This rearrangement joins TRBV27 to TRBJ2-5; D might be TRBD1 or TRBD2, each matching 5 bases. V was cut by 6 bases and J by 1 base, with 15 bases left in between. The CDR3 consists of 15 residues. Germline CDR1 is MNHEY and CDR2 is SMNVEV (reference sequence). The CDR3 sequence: CASSYIPGPQETQYF. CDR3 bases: TGTGCCAGCAGCTACATCCCGGGGCCCCAAGAGACCCAGTACTTC.

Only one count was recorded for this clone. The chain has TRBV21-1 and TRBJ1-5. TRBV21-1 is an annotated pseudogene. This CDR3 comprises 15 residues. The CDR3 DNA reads TGTGCCAGCAGCAAAAATTCATTGCCGGGGCAGCCCCAGCATTTT. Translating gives CASSKNSLPGQPQHF.

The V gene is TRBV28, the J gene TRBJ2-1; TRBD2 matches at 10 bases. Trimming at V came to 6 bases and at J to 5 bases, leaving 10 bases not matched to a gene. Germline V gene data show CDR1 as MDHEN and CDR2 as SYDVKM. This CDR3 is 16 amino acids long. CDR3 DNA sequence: TGTGCCAGCAGACCGACACGGACTAGCGGTAACAATGAGCAGTTCTTC. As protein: CASRPTRTSGNNEQFF.

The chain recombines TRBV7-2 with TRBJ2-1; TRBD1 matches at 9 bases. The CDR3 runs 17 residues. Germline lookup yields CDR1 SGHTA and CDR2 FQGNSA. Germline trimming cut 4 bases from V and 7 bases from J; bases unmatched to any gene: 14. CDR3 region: CASSWRTGTGRGNEQFF. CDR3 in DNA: TGTGCCAGCAGCTGGAGGACCGGGACAGGGCGGGGTAATGAGCAGTTCTTC. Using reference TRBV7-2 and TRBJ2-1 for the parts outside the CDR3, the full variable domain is GAGVSQSPSNKVTEKGKDVELRCDPISGHTALYWYRQSLGQGLEFLIYFQGNSAPDKSGLPSDRFSAERTGGSVSTLTIQRTQQEDSAVYLCASSWRTGTGRGNEQFFGPGTRLTVL.

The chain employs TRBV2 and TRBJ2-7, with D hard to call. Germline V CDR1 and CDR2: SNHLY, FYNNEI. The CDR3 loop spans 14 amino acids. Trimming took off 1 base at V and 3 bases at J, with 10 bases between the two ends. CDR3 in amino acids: CASSEGARHYEQYF. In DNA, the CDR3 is TGTGCCAGCAGTGAAGGGGCCAGGCACTACGAGCAGTACTTC.

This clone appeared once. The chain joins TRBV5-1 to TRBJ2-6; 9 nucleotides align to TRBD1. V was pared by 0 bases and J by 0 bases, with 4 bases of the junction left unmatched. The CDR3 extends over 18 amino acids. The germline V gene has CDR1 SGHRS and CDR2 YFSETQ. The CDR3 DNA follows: TGCGCCAGCAGCTTGGGATCGACAGGGGGCTCTGGGGCCAACGTCCTGACTTTC. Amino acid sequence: CASSLGSTGGSGANVLTF. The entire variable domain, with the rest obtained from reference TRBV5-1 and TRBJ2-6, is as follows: KAGVTQTPRYLIKTRGQQVTLSCSPISGHRSVSWYQQTPGQGLQFLFEYFSETQRNKGNFPGRFSGRQFSNSRSEMNVSTLELGDSALYLCASSLGSTGGSGANVLTFGAGSRLTVL.

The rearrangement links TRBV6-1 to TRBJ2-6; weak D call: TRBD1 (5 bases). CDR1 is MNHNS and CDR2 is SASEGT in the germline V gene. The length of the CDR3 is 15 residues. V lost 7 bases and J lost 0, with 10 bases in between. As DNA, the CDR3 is TGTGCCAGCAACCGACAGCGCTCTGGGGCCAACGTCCTGACTTTC. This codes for CASNRQRSGANVLTF.

The CDR3 spells CASSLPLRLAVYNEQFF. CDR3 bases: TGTGCCAGCAGCTTGCCCCTAAGACTAGCGGTTTACAATGAGCAGTTCTTC. The chain has TRBV7-9 and TRBJ2-1, with 9 nucleotides matching TRBD2. CDR1 SEHNR and CDR2 FQNEAQ come from the germline V gene (reference sequence). V trimming: 3 bases; J trimming: 4 bases; junction bases outside the gene matches: 10. This CDR3 spans 17 amino acids. The full variable domain, its missing parts supplied by reference TRBV7-9 and TRBJ2-1, is DTGVSQNPRHKITKRGQNVTFRCDPISEHNRLYWYRQTLGQGPEFLTYFQNEAQLEKSRLLSDRFSAERPKGSFSTLEIQRTEQGDSAMYLCASSLPLRLAVYNEQFFGPGTRLTVL.

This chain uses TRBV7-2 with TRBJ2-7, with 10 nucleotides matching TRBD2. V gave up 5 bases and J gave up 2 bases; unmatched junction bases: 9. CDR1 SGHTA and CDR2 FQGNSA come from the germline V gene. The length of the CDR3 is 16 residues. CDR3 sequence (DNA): TGTGCCAGCAGCCGACAGACTAGCGGGTCCCCCTACGAGCAGTACTTC. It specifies CASSRQTSGSPYEQYF.

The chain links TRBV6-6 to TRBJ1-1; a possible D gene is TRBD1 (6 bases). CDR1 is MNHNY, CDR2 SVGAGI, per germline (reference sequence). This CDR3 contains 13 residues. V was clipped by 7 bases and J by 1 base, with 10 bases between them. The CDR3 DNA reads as TGTGCCAGCATCCTGACAGGGAACACTGAAGCTTTCTTT. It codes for CASILTGNTEAFF.

The chain's CDR3 is CASSPGYFSTDTQYF. The CDR3 DNA is TGTGCCAGCAGCCCGGGTTACTTCAGCACAGATACGCAGTATTTT. The chain joins TRBV6-1 to TRBJ2-3; no firm D call. The CDR3 covers 15 residues. The V and J ends lost 6 bases and 0 bases respectively, with 13 bases between them. Germline V gene lookup returns CDR1 MNHNS and CDR2 SASEGT.

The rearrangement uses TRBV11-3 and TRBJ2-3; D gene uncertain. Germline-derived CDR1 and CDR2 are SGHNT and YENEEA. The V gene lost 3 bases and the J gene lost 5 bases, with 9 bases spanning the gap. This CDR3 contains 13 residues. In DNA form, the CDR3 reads TGTGCCAGCAGCTTTGAAGACGGAGATACGCAGTATTTT. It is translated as CASSFEDGDTQYF.

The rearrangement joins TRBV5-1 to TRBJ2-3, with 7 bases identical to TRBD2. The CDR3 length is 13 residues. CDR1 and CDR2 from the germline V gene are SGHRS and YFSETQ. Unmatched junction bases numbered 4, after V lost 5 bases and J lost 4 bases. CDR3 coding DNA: TGCGCCAGCAGACTGGGAGGGGCAGATACGCAGTATTTT. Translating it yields CASRLGGADTQYF.

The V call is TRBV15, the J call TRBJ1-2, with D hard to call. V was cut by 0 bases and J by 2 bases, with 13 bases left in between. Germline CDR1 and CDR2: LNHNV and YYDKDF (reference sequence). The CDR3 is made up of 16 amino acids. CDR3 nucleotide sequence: TGTGCCACCAGCAGAGATGGGAGGGTTCTAAACTATGGCTACACCTTC. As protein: CATSRDGRVLNYGYTF.

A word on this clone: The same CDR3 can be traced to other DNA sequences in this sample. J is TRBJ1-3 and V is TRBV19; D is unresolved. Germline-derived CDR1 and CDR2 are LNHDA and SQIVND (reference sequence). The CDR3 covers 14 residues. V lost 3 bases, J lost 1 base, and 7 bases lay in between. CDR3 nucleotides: TGTGCCAGTAGTATCCGCGGATCTGGAAACACCATATATTTT. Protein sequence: CASSIRGSGNTIYF. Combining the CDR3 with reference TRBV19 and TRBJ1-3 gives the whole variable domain DGGITQSPKYLFRKEGQNVTLSCEQNLNHDAMYWYRQDPGQGLRLIYYSQIVNDFQKGDIAEGYSVSREKKESFPLTVTSAQKNPTAFYLCASSIRGSGNTIYFGEGSWLTVV.

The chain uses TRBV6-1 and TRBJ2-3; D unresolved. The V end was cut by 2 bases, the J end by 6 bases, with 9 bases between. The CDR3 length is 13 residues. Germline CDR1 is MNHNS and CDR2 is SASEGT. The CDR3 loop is CASSERSTDTQYF. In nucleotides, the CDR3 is TGTGCCAGCAGTGAACGGTCTACCGATACGCAGTATTTT.

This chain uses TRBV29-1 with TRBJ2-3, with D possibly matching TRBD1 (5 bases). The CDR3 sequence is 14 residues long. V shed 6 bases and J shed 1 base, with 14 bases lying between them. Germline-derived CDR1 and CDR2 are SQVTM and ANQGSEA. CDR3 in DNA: TGCAGCGTCAAAAAGACAGAGCGCACAGATACGCAGTATTTT. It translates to CSVKKTERTDTQYF.

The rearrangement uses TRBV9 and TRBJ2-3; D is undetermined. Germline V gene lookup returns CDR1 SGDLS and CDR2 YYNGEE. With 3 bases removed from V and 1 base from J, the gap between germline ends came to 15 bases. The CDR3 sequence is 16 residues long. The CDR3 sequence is CASSDGPIVGTDTQYF. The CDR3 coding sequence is TGTGCCAGCAGCGATGGCCCCATAGTTGGCACAGATACGCAGTATTTT.

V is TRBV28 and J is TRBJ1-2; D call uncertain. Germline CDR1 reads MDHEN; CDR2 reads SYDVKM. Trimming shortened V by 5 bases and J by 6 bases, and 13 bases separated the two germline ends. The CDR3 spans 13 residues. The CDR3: CASSLYHSHGYTF. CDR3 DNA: TGTGCCAGCAGTCTCTACCACAGTCATGGCTACACCTTC.

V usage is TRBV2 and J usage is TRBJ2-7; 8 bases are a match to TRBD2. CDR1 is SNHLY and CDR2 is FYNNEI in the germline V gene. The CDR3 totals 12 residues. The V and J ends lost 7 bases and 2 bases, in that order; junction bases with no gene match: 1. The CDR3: CASTGLAYEQYF. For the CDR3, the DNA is TGTGCCAGCACGGGACTAGCCTACGAGCAGTACTTC. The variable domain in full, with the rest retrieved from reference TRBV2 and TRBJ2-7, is EPEVTQTPSHQVTQMGQEVILRCVPISNHLYFYWYRQILGQKVEFLVSFYNNEISEKSEIFDDQFSVERPDGSNFTLKIRSTKLEDSAMYFCASTGLAYEQYFGPGTRLTVT.

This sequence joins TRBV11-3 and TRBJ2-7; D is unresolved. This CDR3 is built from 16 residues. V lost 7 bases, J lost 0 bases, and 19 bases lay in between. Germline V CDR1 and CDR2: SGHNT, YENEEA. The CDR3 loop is CASIKIGHSTSYEQYF. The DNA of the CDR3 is TGTGCCAGCATTAAAATCGGGCACTCAACCTCCTACGAGCAGTACTTC.

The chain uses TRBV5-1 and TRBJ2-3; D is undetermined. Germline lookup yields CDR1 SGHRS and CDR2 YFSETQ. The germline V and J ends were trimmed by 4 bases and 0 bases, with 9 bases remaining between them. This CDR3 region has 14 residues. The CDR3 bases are TGCGCCAGCAGCCCCGAAGTTAGCACAGATACGCAGTATTTT. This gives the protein CASSPEVSTDTQYF.

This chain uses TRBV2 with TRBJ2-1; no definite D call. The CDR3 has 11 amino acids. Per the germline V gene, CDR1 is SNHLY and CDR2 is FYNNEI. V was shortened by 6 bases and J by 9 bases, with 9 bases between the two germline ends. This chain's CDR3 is CASRAVIEQFF. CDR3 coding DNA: TGTGCCAGCAGAGCCGTGATTGAGCAGTTCTTC.

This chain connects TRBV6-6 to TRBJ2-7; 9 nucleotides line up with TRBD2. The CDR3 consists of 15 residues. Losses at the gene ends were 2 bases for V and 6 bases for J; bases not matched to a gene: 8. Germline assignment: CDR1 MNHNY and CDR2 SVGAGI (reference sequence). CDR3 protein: CASSYRLAGEAEQYF. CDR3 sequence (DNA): TGTGCCAGCAGTTACCGTTTAGCGGGAGAGGCCGAGCAGTACTTC.

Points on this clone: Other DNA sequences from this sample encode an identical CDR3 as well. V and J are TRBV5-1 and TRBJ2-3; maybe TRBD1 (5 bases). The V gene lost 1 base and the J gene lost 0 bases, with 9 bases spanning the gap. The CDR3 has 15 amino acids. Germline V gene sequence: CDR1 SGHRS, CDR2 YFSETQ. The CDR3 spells CASSLNRPSTDTQYF. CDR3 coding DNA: TGCGCCAGCAGCTTGAACAGGCCGAGCACAGATACGCAGTATTTT.

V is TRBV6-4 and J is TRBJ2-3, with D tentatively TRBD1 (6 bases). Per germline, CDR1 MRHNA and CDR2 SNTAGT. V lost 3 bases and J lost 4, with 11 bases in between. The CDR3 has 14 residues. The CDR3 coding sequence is TGTGCCAGCAGTGAGACAGGAGGCGCAGATACGCAGTATTTT. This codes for CASSETGGADTQYF.

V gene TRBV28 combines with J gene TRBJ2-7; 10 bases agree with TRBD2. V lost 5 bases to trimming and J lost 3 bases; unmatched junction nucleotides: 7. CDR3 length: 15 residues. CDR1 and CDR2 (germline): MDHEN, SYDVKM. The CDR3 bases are TGTGCCAGCAGTCTTACTAGCGGGGCTTTCTACGAGCAGTACTTC. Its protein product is CASSLTSGAFYEQYF.

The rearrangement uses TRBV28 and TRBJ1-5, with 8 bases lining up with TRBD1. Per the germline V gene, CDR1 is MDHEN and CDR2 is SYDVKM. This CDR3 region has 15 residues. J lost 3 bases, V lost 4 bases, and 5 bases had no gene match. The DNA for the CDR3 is TGTGCCAGCAGTTCGGACAGGGCTACCAATCAGCCCCAGCATTTT. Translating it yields CASSSDRATNQPQHF.

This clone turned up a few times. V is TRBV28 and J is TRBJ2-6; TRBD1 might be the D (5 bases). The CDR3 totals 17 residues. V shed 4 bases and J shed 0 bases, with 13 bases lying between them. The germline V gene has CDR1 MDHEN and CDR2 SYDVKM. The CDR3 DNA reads TGTGCCAGCAGTTCCCAGGGTCTCTTCTCTGGGGCCAACGTCCTGACTTTC. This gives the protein CASSSQGLFSGANVLTF.

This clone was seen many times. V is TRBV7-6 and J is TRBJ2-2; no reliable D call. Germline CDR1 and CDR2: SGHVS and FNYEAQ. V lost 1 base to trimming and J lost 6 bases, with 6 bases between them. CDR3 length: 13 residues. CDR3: CASSLDPSGELFF. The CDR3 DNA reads TGTGCCAGCAGCTTAGACCCGTCCGGGGAGCTGTTTTTT.